Listed below are T cell receptor beta chains from one sample, sequenced in a study of shared clonotypes between healthy human individuals. Generated by immunoSEQ multiplex PCR, the TCRdb table keeps only in-frame clones and is missing some. The data hold 520,000 or so clones, with around 74% observed a single time. Sequencing was performed on PBMCs. The receptors shown here come from a middle-aged woman in good health. Some clones in this sample may be carry-over from other donors' samples. Both conserved end residues are trimmed from each CDR3. Each record gives: V gene, J gene, CDR3 length, CDR3 protein.

TRBV7-2	TRBJ2-7	13	ASSLYQGRAYEQY
TRBV6-6	TRBJ2-3	14	ASSYLTGDVTDTQY
TRBV28	TRBJ1-1	12	ASSTGQRNTEAF
TRBV25-1	TRBJ2-7	13	ASSERLESSYEQY
TRBV6-4	TRBJ2-1	10	ARNFVPNEQF
TRBV7-7	TRBJ2-5	13	ASSLLPGGGETQY
TRBV2	TRBJ2-3	11	ASNSASTDTQY
TRBV9	TRBJ2-3	14	ASSGGTSGSRDTQY
TRBV19	NA	9	ASDGGYEQY
TRBV7-6	TRBJ1-2	12	ASSPTPTGYGYT
TRBV2	TRBJ2-1	12	ASTTSRTMGEQF
TRBV4-1	TRBJ2-4	13	ASSQDELAKNIQY
TRBV4-2	TRBJ1-6	10	ASSQPLSSLH
TRBV4-2	TRBJ2-7	13	ASSQGLEIYYEQY
TRBV4-2	TRBJ2-6	16	ASSQDYAGYSGANVLT
TRBV2	TRBJ2-2	16	ASSGRGLAGVESGELF
TRBV6-6	TRBJ1-1	12	ASSYMGQGAPAF
TRBV28	TRBJ1-5	15	ASSLTRGQGGIQPQH
TRBV2	TRBJ2-2	12	ASSGEQATGELF
TRBV7-2	TRBJ1-2	13	ASSQTGTNNYGYT
TRBV7-2	TRBJ2-7	13	ASSLVRGTAAEQY
TRBV5-1	TRBJ2-1	14	ASSLGGGQSYNEQF
TRBV11-2	TRBJ2-7	16	ASALGWASGSRAYEQY
TRBV30	TRBJ2-3	11	AWSGTDWDTQY
TRBV4-1	TRBJ2-5	15	ASSPQITGTGLETQY
TRBV28	TRBJ2-5	11	ASSLPSRETQY
TRBV5-4	TRBJ2-2	13	ASSRGIFDTGELF
TRBV28	TRBJ2-3	14	ASSSPGAASTDTQY
TRBV6-5	TRBJ2-3	12	ASRRASGQDTQY
TRBV2	TRBJ1-5	11	ASSTDRNQPQH
TRBV6-1	TRBJ1-3	14	ASSEGPLHSGNTIY
TRBV19	TRBJ1-1	11	ASTIRGRTEAF
TRBV5-1	TRBJ2-5	12	ASSLQGGQETQY
TRBV5-8	TRBJ2-5	12	ASSWAFGAETQY
TRBV5-5	TRBJ1-5	13	ASSLQGARNQPQH
TRBV7-3	TRBJ2-2	12	ASSLGSNTGELF
TRBV28	TRBJ1-4	10	ASRARREKLF
TRBV7-8	TRBJ2-7	12	ASRSSRAHYEQY
TRBV14	TRBJ2-1	15	ASSQDRPSGRGNEQF
TRBV7-3	TRBJ2-1	14	ASSLTSGSGNNEQF
TRBV27	TRBJ1-4	12	ASSPGTVDEKLF
TRBV18	TRBJ2-1	12	ASFGTSGSGEQF
TRBV25-1	TRBJ2-1	14	ASGPLGTIRYNEQF